Presented here are 23 T cell receptor beta chains from one specimen sequenced in a study of T cell responses to AZD1222 COVID-19 vaccine. Libraries were prepared by immunoSEQ multiplex PCR; TCRdb keeps only in-frame clonotypes and omits some of them. Altogether about 110,000 clones are present, over 85% being singletons, with the ten largest covering approximately 3%. The material sequenced was peripheral blood, taken on day 0 of MenACWY control vaccination. The receptors were gathered from an adult in good health.

The CDR3 sequence is CASSTPSYGYTF. DNA for the CDR3: TGTGCCAGCAGTACCCCCAGCTATGGCTACACCTTC. The chain combines TRBV6-2 or TRBV6-3 with TRBJ1-2; D ambiguous. Germline lookup yields CDR1 MNHEY and CDR2 SVGEGT. V lost 5 bases to trimming and J lost 4 bases, with 8 bases between them. The CDR3 length is 12 residues.

This sequence joins TRBV7-9 and TRBJ1-1, with TRBD1 identical over 7 bases. V shed 7 bases and J 1 base; nucleotides not matched to a gene: 6. The CDR3 extends over 14 amino acids. In germline, CDR1 is SEHNR, CDR2 FQNEAQ (reference sequence). The chain's CDR3 is CASTPGQPNTEAFF. Here the CDR3 DNA reads TGTGCCAGCACCCCGGGACAGCCGAACACTGAAGCTTTCTTT.

The sample holds one count of this clone. The chain joins TRBV3-1 (or the pseudogene TRBV3-2) to TRBJ1-3; TRBD1 aligns across 9 bases. V lost 4 bases and J lost 0; bases outside the gene matches: 4. The CDR3 loop spans 16 amino acids. Germline assignment: CDR1 LGHDT and CDR2 YNNKEL (reference sequence). CDR3 region: CASSLGQGNSGNTIYF. CDR3 DNA: TGTGCCAGCAGCCTCGGACAGGGGAACTCTGGAAACACCATATATTTT.

V usage is TRBV3-1 (or the pseudogene TRBV3-2) and J usage is TRBJ2-1, with 15 bases lining up with TRBD2. V shed 1 base, J shed 7 bases, and the junction held 5 bases outside the gene matches. The CDR3 is made up of 17 amino acids. Germline V gene data show CDR1 as LGHDT and CDR2 as YNNKEL (reference sequence). CDR3 DNA sequence: TGTGCCAGCAGCCAAGGGACTAGCGGGGGGGCCTGGAATGAGCAGTTCTTC. Encoded protein: CASSQGTSGGAWNEQFF.

This chain uses TRBV6-5 with TRBJ1-2; D unresolved. Germline CDR1 is MNHEY and CDR2 is SVGAGI. V lost 6 bases and J 4 bases, leaving 12 bases between the germline ends. This CDR3 has 13 residues. CDR3: CASSPTALYGYTF. The CDR3 DNA sequence: TGTGCCAGCAGCCCCACAGCGCTCTATGGCTACACCTTC.

There are a few counts of this clone. The chain links TRBV4-2 to TRBJ1-2; maybe TRBD1 (5 bases). V shed 1 base and J shed 4 bases, with 13 bases lying between them. Germline values: CDR1 LGHNA, CDR2 YNFKEQ. The CDR3 contains 15 residues. The CDR3 bases are TGTGCCAGCAGCCAAGGGGGGGAAGAGGGCTATGGCTACACCTTC. Its protein product is CASSQGGEEGYGYTF.

The V and J genes are TRBV11-2 and TRBJ1-2; 7 nucleotides match TRBD1. Germline-derived CDR1 and CDR2 are SGHAT and FQNNGV. This CDR3 has 13 residues. Trimming cost V 1 base and J 8 bases; bases outside gene matches: 4. The CDR3 nucleotides are TGTGCCAGCAGCTTAGGACAGGGTCGCGGCTACACCTTC. Translated, it gives CASSLGQGRGYTF.

The rearrangement links TRBV27 to TRBJ1-6, with D possibly being TRBD1 (6 bases). The V gene lost 2 bases and the J gene lost 3 bases, with 11 bases spanning the gap. The CDR3 covers 16 residues. Germline V lookup: CDR1 MNHEY, CDR2 SMNVEV (reference sequence). DNA for the CDR3: TGTGCCAGCAGTTTAAGGACAGCCAGCTATAATTCACCCCTCCACTTT. Amino acid sequence: CASSLRTASYNSPLHF.

The chain couples TRBV27 to TRBJ2-7, with D tentatively TRBD2 (5 bases). V lost 3 bases, J lost 2 bases, and 8 bases lay in between. The germline CDR1 and CDR2 sequences are MNHEY and SMNVEV (reference sequence). This CDR3 is built from 13 residues. The CDR3 DNA sequence: TGTGCCAGCAGTTTGACGGAGGCCTACGAGCAGTACTTC. Translating it yields CASSLTEAYEQYF.

This chain joins TRBV3-1 (or the pseudogene TRBV3-2) and TRBJ1-1, with a possible D match to TRBD1 (6 bases). Germline values: CDR1 LGHDT, CDR2 YNNKEL (reference sequence). The V and J ends lost 1 base and 6 bases respectively, with 12 bases between them. The CDR3 consists of 14 residues. CDR3 loop: CASSQGDRSAEAFF. As DNA, the CDR3 is TGTGCCAGCAGCCAAGGTGACAGGTCAGCTGAAGCTTTCTTT.

The rearrangement joins TRBV6-5 to TRBJ1-5; no definite D call. The V and J ends lost 2 bases and 1 base respectively, with 6 bases between them. This CDR3 is 14 amino acids long. Germline values: CDR1 MNHEY, CDR2 SVGAGI. CDR3 protein: CASSYGRSNQPQHF. The CDR3 nucleotides are TGTGCCAGCAGTTACGGGCGGAGCAATCAGCCCCAGCATTTT.

This clone has a handful of counts. This chain joins TRBV9 and TRBJ1-4, with 7 bases that match TRBD1. After removal of 0 bases from V and 8 bases from J, the junction contained 7 bases not matched to a gene. Germline values: CDR1 SGDLS, CDR2 YYNGEE. The CDR3 covers 15 residues. Here the CDR3 DNA reads TGTGCCAGCAGCGTAGATGGGACAGCGAGGGAAAAACTGTTTTTT. Translation gives CASSVDGTAREKLFF.

The chain uses TRBV28 and TRBJ2-3; possible D gene TRBD2, 7 bases. The germline V gene encodes CDR1 MDHEN and CDR2 SYDVKM. The CDR3 runs to 16 residues. Trimming removed 5 bases at V and 6 bases at J, with 21 bases between. CDR3 DNA sequence: TGTGCCAGCAGTCCCCGCGCGGGGGCTTCGCGCGATACGCAGTATTTT. Translating it yields CASSPRAGASRDTQYF.

This chain uses TRBV5-8 with TRBJ1-5; tentative D call: TRBD1 (5 bases). CDR1 and CDR2 (germline): SGHTS, YDEGEE. V was trimmed by 4 bases and J by 6 bases, leaving 17 bases between them. The CDR3 is 15 residues long. CDR3 nucleotide sequence: TGTGCCAGCAGCCCGCGAGAAACGGGGCCTCAGCCCCAGCATTTT. Protein product: CASSPRETGPQPQHF. The full variable domain, its missing parts supplied by reference TRBV5-8 and TRBJ1-5, is EAGVTQSPTHLIKTRGQQATLRCSPISGHTSVYWYQQALGLGLQFLLWYDEGEERNRGNFPPRFSGRQFPNYSSELNVNALELEDSALYLCASSPRETGPQPQHFGDGTRLSIL.

V gene TRBV5-1 combines with J gene TRBJ1-6; maybe TRBD1 (6 bases). The germline gives CDR1 SGHRS, CDR2 YFSETQ. The CDR3 covers 16 residues. V dropped 0 bases and J dropped 11 bases, with 18 bases sitting between them. The CDR3, as DNA: TGCGCCAGCAGCTTGGTGTCAGGGGACGTTAAGCCACCCCTCCACTTT. Protein product: CASSLVSGDVKPPLHF.

V is TRBV5-4 and J is TRBJ1-2, with a weak D call TRBD1 (5 bases). This CDR3 region has 16 residues. Per the germline V gene, CDR1 is SGHNT and CDR2 is YYREEE (reference sequence). With 4 bases removed from V and 1 base from J, the gap between germline ends came to 17 bases. Written as DNA, the CDR3 is TGTGCCAGCAGCCCGGGGGGGGAGAGTTTTAACTATGGCTACACCTTC. Residues: CASSPGGESFNYGYTF.

This chain uses TRBV5-5 with TRBJ2-1; D is unclear. Trimming left V 4 bases short and J 5 bases short, with 10 bases between. Per the germline V gene, CDR1 is SGHKS and CDR2 is YYEKEE (reference sequence). The CDR3 consists of 13 residues. CDR3 protein: CASSGYVDNEQFF. The CDR3 region has the DNA TGTGCCAGCAGCGGATACGTGGACAATGAGCAGTTCTTC.

This chain uses TRBV30 with TRBJ1-2; TRBD1 is a possible D gene (6 bases). V shed 8 bases and J shed 6 bases, with 13 bases lying between them. The germline CDR1 and CDR2 sequences are GTSNPN and SVGIG (reference sequence). This CDR3 contains 11 residues. In DNA, the CDR3 is TGTGCCACCAGGGGTTGGAATGGCTACACCTTC. This sequence encodes CATRGWNGYTF.

A note on this clone: Other DNA sequences of this sample code for an identical CDR3. This chain joins TRBV6-5 and TRBJ2-7; D is unresolved. Trimming cost V 2 bases and J 3 bases, with 8 bases left between them. The CDR3 has 13 residues. The germline CDR1 and CDR2 sequences are MNHEY and SVGAGI. CDR3 bases: TGTGCCAGCAGTTACGGCCCAGGCTACGAGCAGTACTTC. Translating it yields CASSYGPGYEQYF.

The chain is built from TRBV6-6 and TRBJ1-1; the D is unclear. Germline CDR1 is MNHNY and CDR2 is SVGAGI (reference sequence). Trimming pared 5 bases from V and 0 bases from J, leaving 10 bases between. The CDR3 sequence is 14 residues long. The CDR3 sequence is CASSRPSMNTEAFF. The CDR3 bases are TGTGCCAGCAGTCGGCCGAGCATGAACACTGAAGCTTTCTTT.

This chain joins TRBV7-9 and TRBJ2-1; D is uncertain. Germline V gives CDR1 SEHNR, CDR2 FQNEAQ (reference sequence). The CDR3 has 14 residues. Trimming cost V 5 bases and J 6 bases, with 14 bases left between them. As DNA, the CDR3 is TGTGCCAGCAGCCCGGACCGGGCCCCCAATGAGCAGTTCTTC. It specifies CASSPDRAPNEQFF.

The chain has TRBV15 and TRBJ1-5, with D uncertain. The CDR3 is made up of 15 amino acids. Germline values: CDR1 LNHNV, CDR2 YYDKDF (reference sequence). Trimming left V 2 bases short and J 4 bases short, with 12 bases between. The CDR3 nucleotides read TGTGCCACCAGCAGATCCGACATAGTGAATCAGCCCCAGCATTTT. Residues: CATSRSDIVNQPQHF.

The chain carries TRBV6-6 and TRBJ2-3, with 9 bases fitting TRBD2. Germline CDR1 and CDR2: MNHNY and SVGAGI (reference sequence). With V trimmed by 0 bases and J by 4 bases, 5 bases remained unmatched. This CDR3 is built from 16 residues. The CDR3 here is CASSYSAGGQADTQYF. CDR3 sequence (DNA): TGTGCCAGCAGTTACTCGGCGGGGGGGCAGGCAGATACGCAGTATTTT.